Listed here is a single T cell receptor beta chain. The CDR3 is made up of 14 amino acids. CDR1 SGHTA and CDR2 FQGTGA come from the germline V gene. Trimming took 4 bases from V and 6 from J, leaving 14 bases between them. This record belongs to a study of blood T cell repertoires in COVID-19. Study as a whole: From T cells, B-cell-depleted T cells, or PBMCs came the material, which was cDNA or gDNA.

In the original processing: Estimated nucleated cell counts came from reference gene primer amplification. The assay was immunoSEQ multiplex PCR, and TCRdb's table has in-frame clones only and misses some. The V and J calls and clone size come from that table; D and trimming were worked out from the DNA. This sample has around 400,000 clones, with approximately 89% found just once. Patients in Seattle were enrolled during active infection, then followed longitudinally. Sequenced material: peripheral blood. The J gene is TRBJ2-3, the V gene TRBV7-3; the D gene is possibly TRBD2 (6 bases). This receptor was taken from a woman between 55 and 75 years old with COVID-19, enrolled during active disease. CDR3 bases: TGTGCCAGCAGCTCGCGGGGAAAAGGGGATACGCAGTATTTT. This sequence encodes CASSSRGKGDTQYF.